This T cell receptor (beta chain) was sequenced for a study of a mutant IDH1 vaccine in newly diagnosed glioma. The overall study: The study started vaccination 4-6 weeks after radiotherapy alone, or with temozolomide cycles. The earlier regimen, radiotherapy, temozolomide, or both, was most often both. Overall study results and limits: Of the patients, roughly 93% had vaccine-induced immune responses.

About this clone itself: No antigen is known for it.

Germline values: CDR1 SGHDN, CDR2 FVKESK. This CDR3 is built from 11 residues. Trimming removed 5 bases at V and 8 bases at J, with 8 bases between. Time point: week 23, last vaccination. A single vaccine dose contained 300 ug of mutant IDH1 20-mer peptide, and topical imiquimod was used with it. TCRdb's copy holds only in-frame clones and misses some; the assay was immunoSEQ multiplex PCR. The data contain 58,000 or so clones, 75% to 90% of them singletons. The receptor's source is a man in his forties with glioma. The source was PBMCs, collected from a glioma patient whose treatment included an IDH1 peptide vaccine. V and J are TRBV14 and TRBJ2-3, with D possibly being TRBD1 (6 bases). The CDR3 sequence is CASSGGVTQYF. In DNA, the CDR3 is TGTGCCAGCAGCGGGGGCGTTACGCAGTATTTT.